The rows below give T cell receptor beta chains drawn from one sample of a study of blood T cell repertoires in COVID-19. Repertoires were generated with immunoSEQ multiplex PCR, while TCRdb's copy carries only in-frame clones and drops some. The sample comprises about 110,000 clones, around 83% of which are singletons, and 2.1% rests with the top ten. The specimen sequenced was peripheral blood. The origin of the receptors is a human donor in a cohort sampled during active COVID-19. Both conserved end residues are part of each CDR3. A D gene is named only where the DNA matches it firmly. Size is stated for part of the rows, as once, few or many counts, or as a class when the clone is expanded.

CDR3 protein: CASSLDRGTEAFF
CDR3 DNA: TGTGCCAGCAGCTTAGACCGGGGCACTGAAGCTTTCTTT
D gene: .
V gene: TRBV11-2
clone size: .
J gene: TRBJ1-1

CDR3 protein: CASSEWTGSYGYTF
CDR3 DNA: TGTGCCAGCAGTGAATGGACAGGTTCCTATGGCTACACCTTC
D gene: TRBD1
V gene: TRBV6-1
clone size: .
J gene: TRBJ1-2

CDR3 protein: CASSLGDRTYGYTF
CDR3 DNA: TGTGCCAGCAGCTTAGGGGACAGAACTTATGGCTACACCTTC
D gene: TRBD1
V gene: TRBV11-2
clone size: .
J gene: TRBJ1-2

CDR3 protein: CASSRLAGASLISSTDTQYF
CDR3 DNA: TGCGCCAGCAGTCGACTAGCGGGAGCCTCCCTTATATCTAGCACAGATACGCAGTATTTT
D gene: TRBD2
V gene: TRBV5-1
clone size: once
J gene: TRBJ2-3

CDR3 protein: CASAGYNSPLHF
CDR3 DNA: TGTGCCAGCGCGGGGTATAATTCACCCCTCCACTTT
D gene: .
V gene: TRBV27
clone size: .
J gene: TRBJ1-6

CDR3 protein: CASSLRTALNYGYTF
CDR3 DNA: TGTGCCAGCAGCCTCCGGACAGCTCTCAACTATGGCTACACCTTC
D gene: .
V gene: TRBV7-2
clone size: .
J gene: TRBJ1-2

CDR3 protein: CASSLGSGLAYEQYF
CDR3 DNA: TGCGCCAGCAGCTTAGGTAGCGGTCTCGCCTACGAGCAGTACTTC
D gene: .
V gene: TRBV5-1
clone size: .
J gene: TRBJ2-7

CDR3 protein: CASSPTVYNSPLHF
CDR3 DNA: TGCGCCAGCAGCCCGACAGTATATAATTCACCCCTCCACTTT
D gene: .
V gene: TRBV4-1
clone size: .
J gene: TRBJ1-6

CDR3 protein: CASSEAGEQYF
CDR3 DNA: TGTGCCAGCAGCGAAGCAGGCGAGCAGTACTTC
D gene: .
V gene: TRBV5-5
clone size: .
J gene: TRBJ2-7

CDR3 protein: CASGLGHLNQPQHF
CDR3 DNA: TGTGCCAGCGGTCTGGGACACCTCAATCAGCCCCAGCATTTT
D gene: .
V gene: TRBV6-5
clone size: once
J gene: TRBJ1-5

CDR3 protein: CASSPRTNTDTQYF
CDR3 DNA: TGTGCCAGCAGCCCCCGGACTAACACAGATACGCAGTATTTT
D gene: .
V gene: TRBV9
clone size: .
J gene: TRBJ2-3

CDR3 protein: CATSEGQGKYEQYF
CDR3 DNA: TGTGCCACCAGTGAGGGACAGGGAAAGTACGAGCAGTACTTC
D gene: TRBD1
V gene: TRBV24-1
clone size: .
J gene: TRBJ2-7